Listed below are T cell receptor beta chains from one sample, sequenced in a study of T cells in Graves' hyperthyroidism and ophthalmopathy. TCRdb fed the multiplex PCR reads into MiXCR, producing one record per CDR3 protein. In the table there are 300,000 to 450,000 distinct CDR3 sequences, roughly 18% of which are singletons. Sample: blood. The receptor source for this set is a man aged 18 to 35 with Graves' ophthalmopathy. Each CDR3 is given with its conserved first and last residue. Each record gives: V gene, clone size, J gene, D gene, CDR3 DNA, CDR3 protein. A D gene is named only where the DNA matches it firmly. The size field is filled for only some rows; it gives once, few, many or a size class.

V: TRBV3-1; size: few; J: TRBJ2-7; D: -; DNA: TGTGCCAGCAGCCAACTGGGACCTCGGAAGGGGTACGAGCAGTACTTC; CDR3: CASSQLGPRKGYEQYF
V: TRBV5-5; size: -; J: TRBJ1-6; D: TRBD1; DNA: TGTGCCAGCAGCTCTCCGGGACAGGGTGATAATTCACCCCTCCACTTT; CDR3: CASSSPGQGDNSPLHF
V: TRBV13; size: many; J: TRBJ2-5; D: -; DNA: TGTGCCAGCAGGCCTTGGGCGCCGGGGGAGACCCAGTACTTC; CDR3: CASRPWAPGETQYF
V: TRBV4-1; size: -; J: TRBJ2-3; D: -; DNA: TGCGCCAGCAGTGGGTATAGCGGTGATACGCAGTATTTT; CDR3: CASSGYSGDTQYF
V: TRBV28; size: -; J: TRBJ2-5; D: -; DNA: TGTGCCAGCAGTCGCCCCGGGGCGGGGGAGACCCAGTACTTC; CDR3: CASSRPGAGETQYF
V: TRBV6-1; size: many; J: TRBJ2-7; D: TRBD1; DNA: TGTGCCAGCAGAAGGGACCGGGACAGGTACTACGAGCAGTACTTC; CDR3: CASRRDRDRYYEQYF
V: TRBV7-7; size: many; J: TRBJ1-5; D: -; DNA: TGTGCTAGCAGCGTACGGACGGAGAATGTGGGCAATCAGCCCCAGCATTTT; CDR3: CASSVRTENVGNQPQHF
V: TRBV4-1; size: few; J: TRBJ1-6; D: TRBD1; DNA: TGCGCCAGCAGCCAAGGACCCCGGACAGGGAGTAATTCACCCCTCCACTTT; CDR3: CASSQGPRTGSNSPLHF
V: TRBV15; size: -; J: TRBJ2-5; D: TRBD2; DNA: TGTGCCACCAGCAGAGACCTAGCGGGGGCGAGGGAGACCCAGTACTTC; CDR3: CATSRDLAGARETQYF
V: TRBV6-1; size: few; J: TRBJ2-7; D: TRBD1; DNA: TGTGCCAGCAGCTCCCCAGGACAGGTGGGGTACGAGCAGTACTTC; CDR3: CASSSPGQVGYEQYF
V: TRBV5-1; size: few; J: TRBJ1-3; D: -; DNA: TGCGCCAGCCGTCAGCACTCTGGAAACACCATATATTTT; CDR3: CASRQHSGNTIYF
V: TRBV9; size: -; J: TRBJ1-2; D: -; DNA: TGTGCCAGCAGCCCTCACTCCTCGCTGGGCTACACCTTC; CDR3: CASSPHSSLGYTF
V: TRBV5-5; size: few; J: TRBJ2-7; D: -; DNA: TGTGCCAGCAGCTTGGGGGGGGACAGCCGAAGCTCCTACGAGCAGTACTTC; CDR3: CASSLGGDSRSSYEQYF
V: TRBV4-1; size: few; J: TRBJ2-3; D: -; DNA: TGCGCCAGCAGCCAAGGCGGGGAAGCAGATACGCAGTATTTT; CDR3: CASSQGGEADTQYF
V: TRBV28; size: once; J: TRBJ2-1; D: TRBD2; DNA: TGTGCCAGCAGCTACTTGGCTCCCGGGGACTACTACAATGAGCAGTTCTTC; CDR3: CASSYLAPGDYYNEQFF
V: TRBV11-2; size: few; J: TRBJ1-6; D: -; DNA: TGTGCCAGCAGCCCCTCCCCGGGGAACAATTCACCCCTCCACTTT; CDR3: CASSPSPGNNSPLHF
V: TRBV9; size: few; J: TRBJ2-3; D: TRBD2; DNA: TGTGCCAGCAGCGTAGGTGGGACTACTGATACAGATACGCAGTATTTT; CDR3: CASSVGGTTDTDTQYF
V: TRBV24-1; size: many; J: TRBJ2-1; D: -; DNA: TGTGCCACCAGTGACTCGTCAGGGTACTCCTACAATGAGCAGTTCTTC; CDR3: CATSDSSGYSYNEQFF
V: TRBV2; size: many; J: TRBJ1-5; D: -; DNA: TGTGCCAGCAGTGTTACGGGAAGGTATTGGCTTAGCAATCAGCCCCAGCATTTT; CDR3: CASSVTGRYWLSNQPQHF
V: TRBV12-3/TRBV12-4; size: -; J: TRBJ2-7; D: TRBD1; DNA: TGTGCCAGCGGCGCAGGGGGACCCGGCTCCTACGAGCAGTACTTC; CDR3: CASGAGGPGSYEQYF
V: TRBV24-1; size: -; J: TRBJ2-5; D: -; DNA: TGTGCCACCAGTGATTATGAGGAAGAGACCCAGTACTTC; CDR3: CATSDYEEETQYF
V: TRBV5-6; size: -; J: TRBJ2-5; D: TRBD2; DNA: TGTGCCAGCAGCTTGGAACTAGCGGGGACGGAGACCCAGTACTTC; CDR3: CASSLELAGTETQYF
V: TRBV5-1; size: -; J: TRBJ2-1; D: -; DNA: TGCGCCAGCAGCTTGGACCCGGGGGGCCCTTACAATGAGCAGTTCTTC; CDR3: CASSLDPGGPYNEQFF
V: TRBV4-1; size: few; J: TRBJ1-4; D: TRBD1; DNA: TGCGCCAGCAGCACTCCCGGGACAGGCCCCACCACTAATGAAAAACTGTTTTTT; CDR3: CASSTPGTGPTTNEKLFF
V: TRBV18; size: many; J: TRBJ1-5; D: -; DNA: TGTGCCAGCTCCCTTTCAAGGGGAGGGGGTCAGCCCCAGCATTTT; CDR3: CASSLSRGGGQPQHF
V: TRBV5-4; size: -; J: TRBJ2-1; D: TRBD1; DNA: TGTGCCAGCAGCTTGGACCCGGGACAGGACAATGAGCAGTTCTTC; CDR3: CASSLDPGQDNEQFF